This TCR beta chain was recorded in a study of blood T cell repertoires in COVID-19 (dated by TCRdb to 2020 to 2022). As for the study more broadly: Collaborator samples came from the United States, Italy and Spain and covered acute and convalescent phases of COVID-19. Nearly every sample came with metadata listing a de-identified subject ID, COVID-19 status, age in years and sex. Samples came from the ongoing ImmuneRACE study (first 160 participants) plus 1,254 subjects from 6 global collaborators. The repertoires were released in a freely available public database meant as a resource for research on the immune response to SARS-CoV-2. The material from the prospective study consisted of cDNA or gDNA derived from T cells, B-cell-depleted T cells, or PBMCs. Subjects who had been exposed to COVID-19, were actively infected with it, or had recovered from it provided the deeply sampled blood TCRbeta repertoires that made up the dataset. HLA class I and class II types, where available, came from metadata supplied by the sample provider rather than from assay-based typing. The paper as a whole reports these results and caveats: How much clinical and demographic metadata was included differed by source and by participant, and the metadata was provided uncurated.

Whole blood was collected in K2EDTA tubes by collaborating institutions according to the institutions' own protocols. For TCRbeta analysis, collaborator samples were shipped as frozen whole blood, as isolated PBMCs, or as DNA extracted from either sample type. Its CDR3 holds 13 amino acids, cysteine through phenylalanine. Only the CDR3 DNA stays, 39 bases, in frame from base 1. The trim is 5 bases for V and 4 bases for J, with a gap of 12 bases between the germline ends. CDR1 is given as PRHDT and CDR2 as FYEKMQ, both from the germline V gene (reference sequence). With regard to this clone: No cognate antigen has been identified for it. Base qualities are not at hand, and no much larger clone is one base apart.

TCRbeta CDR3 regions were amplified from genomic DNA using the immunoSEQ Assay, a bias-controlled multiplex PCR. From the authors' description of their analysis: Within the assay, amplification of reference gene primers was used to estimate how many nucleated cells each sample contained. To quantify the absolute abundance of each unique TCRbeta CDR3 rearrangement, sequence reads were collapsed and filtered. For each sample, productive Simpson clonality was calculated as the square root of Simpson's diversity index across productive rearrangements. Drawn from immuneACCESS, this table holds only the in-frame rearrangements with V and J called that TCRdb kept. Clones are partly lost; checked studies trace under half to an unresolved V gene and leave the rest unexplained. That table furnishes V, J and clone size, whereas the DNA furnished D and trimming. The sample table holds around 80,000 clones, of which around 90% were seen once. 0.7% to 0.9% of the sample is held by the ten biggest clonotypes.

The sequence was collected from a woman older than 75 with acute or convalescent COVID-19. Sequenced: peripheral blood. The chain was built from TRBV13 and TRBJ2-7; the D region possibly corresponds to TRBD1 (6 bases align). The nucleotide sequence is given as TGTGCCAGCAGCCTAAGGACAGCTTACGAGCAGTACTTC. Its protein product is CASSLRTAYEQYF.